The sequence of this TCR beta chain was determined in a study of glioma-infiltrating T cells after dendritic cell vaccination. Some clones are missing from TCRdb's copy, which holds only in-frame ones; the method was immunoSEQ multiplex PCR. The table lists just over 95,000 clones, about four fifths of them singletons, with over 5% in the top ten. CDR3 size: 16 residues. CDR1 is SGDLS and CDR2 is YYNGEE in the germline V gene. V was clipped by 4 bases and J by 2 bases, with 17 bases between them. The receptor comes from a human donor with glioblastoma. The specimen comprised blood, sampled before dendritic cell vaccination. The chain joins TRBV9 to TRBJ2-3; TRBD2 might be the D (5 bases). Here the CDR3 DNA reads TGTGCCAGCAGCCCCCGGAGTCTAGCCCTCACAGATACGCAGTATTTT. Amino acids: CASSPRSLALTDTQYF.